This TCR beta chain was profiled in a study of T cell responses to AZD1222 COVID-19 vaccine (dated by TCRdb to the early 2020s). For context, the study as a whole: AZD1222 recipients given second doses at about 4 weeks or at about 12 weeks were pooled, since spike-specific TCR depth and breadth were not found to differ between the two schedules. TCR sequencing was performed for some 250 trial participants, of whom around 200 were given two doses of AZD1222 and approximately 26 were given two doses of MenACWY control vaccine. Trial participants were enrolled by age into 18-55, 56-69 and 70-plus year subgroups, with roughly 160, 29 and 62 TCR-sequenced participants respectively. Results and caveats for the whole study, not just this receptor: The 56-69-year group was small, and its depth increase did not reach significance, likely because of low power. The whole spike protein was spanned by vaccine-associated CD4 TCRs, and dominant responses were seen in regions 160-218 and 743-854. Reportedly, close to half of the unique spike-specific TCRs recognized epitopes lying outside the regions that are mutated in the B.1.351 and B.1.1.7 variants. Only five to seven AZD1222 recipients were SARS-CoV-2 seropositive at baseline, limiting conclusions about previously exposed vaccinees. Because no day 14 peak-response samples were available, the repertoires could be characterized only after the peak T cell response. Spike-specific TCR breadth and depth rose significantly after two AZD1222 doses compared with day 0 and with MenACWY recipients. Participants were mostly white British and included more females than males, and it was suggested by the authors that clonal diversity may have been underestimated.

The CDR3 regions of human TCRbeta chains were analyzed by immunosequencing. Under the source paper's analysis protocol: TCRs in the repertoires were matched against a reference library of SARS-CoV-2-specific TCRs that had been generated with the MIRA antigen-specificity platform. Breadth meant the fraction of unique TCRs that were SARS-CoV-2-associated, whereas depth meant the fraction of total T cells that were SARS-CoV-2-associated. Using the MIRA data, each spike-specific TCR was mapped to the spike region that the TCR reacts to and placed in a CD4 or CD8 class. Log10-transformed breadth and depth values were compared by one-way ANOVA with Sidak's multiple comparisons tests. TCRdb's version of the immuneACCESS table is confined to in-frame rearrangements and falls short of the full clone set. An unresolved V gene accounts for under half of the shortfall where checked; the remainder is of unknown origin. Clone size and V and J calls were adopted from that table, with D and trimming inferred from the DNA. Across this sample there are approximately 150,000 clones, with 93% seen only once. Clones ranked in the top ten supply 5% to 5.5% of the sample.

Comment on this clone: Its antigen is unknown. No much larger clonotype is one base removed from it; base qualities were not supplied.

The sample's time point label, in plain terms: baseline before first vaccination. The vaccinee samples were drawn from two UK trials, COV001 and COV002, one of which was a single-blind randomized controlled phase 2/3 trial testing AZD1222 (ChAdOx1 nCoV-19) in healthy adults. For TCRbeta chain sequencing, PBMC samples from trial participants were taken at day 0 and at day 28 after the second dose. Relative to germline, V is 2 bases shorter and J is 0 bases shorter, with 7 bases between their ends. The CDR3 goes from the cysteine to the phenylalanine over 15 residues. The DNA shown is the 45-base CDR3, in frame from base 1. As encoded in the germline V gene, CDR1 is MDHEN while CDR2 is SYDVKM.

This receptor was taken from an adult in good health. In this chain, TRBV28 is recombined with TRBJ2-2; TRBD1 is a weak D gene call, 6 bases matching. Sequencing was performed on peripheral blood, taken on day 0 of AZD1222 vaccination. The base sequence is TGTGCCAGCAGTTTAGGGGGCCCGAACACCGGGGAGCTGTTTTTT. It is translated as CASSLGGPNTGELFF.